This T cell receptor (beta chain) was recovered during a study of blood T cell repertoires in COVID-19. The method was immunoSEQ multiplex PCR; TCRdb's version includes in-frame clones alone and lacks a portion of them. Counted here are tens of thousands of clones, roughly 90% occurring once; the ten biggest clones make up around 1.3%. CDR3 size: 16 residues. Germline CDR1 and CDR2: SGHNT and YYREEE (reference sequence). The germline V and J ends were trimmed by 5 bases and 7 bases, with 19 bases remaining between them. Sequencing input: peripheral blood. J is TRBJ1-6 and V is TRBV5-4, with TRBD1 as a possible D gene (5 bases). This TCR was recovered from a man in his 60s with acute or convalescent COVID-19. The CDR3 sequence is CASSPLGGAENSPLHF. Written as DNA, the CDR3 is TGTGCCAGCAGTCCTTTGGGAGGGGCTGAGAATTCACCCCTCCACTTT.